These 23 T cell receptor beta chains originate from one sample sequenced in a study of blood T cell repertoires in COVID-19. Method: immunoSEQ multiplex PCR; TCRdb's copy keeps in-frame clones and lacks some. The repertoire has roughly 70,000 clones, over 70% of them found once; the top ten carry about 20%. Sequencing was done on a sample of peripheral blood. Source of these receptors: a man between 65 and 79 years old who had recovered from COVID-19.

In its sample, this clone was seen once. This sequence joins TRBV5-4 and TRBJ1-1; TRBD1 matches 8 bases. The ends lost 4 bases at V and 4 bases at J; junction bases unmatched: 9. This CDR3 region has 15 residues. Germline-derived CDR1 and CDR2 are SGHNT and YYREEE (reference sequence). The CDR3 here is CASSPSGGAGTEAFF. CDR3 nucleotide sequence: TGTGCCAGCAGCCCTTCAGGGGGCGCGGGCACTGAAGCTTTCTTT.

A note on this clone: Other DNA variants within this sample encode the same CDR3. V is TRBV11-3 and J is TRBJ2-7, with D possibly being TRBD2 (6 bases). CDR1 is SGHNT, CDR2 YENEEA, per germline. This CDR3 spans 15 amino acids. V was trimmed by 2 bases and J by 1 base, leaving 12 bases between them. The CDR3: CASSLFGGGSYEQYF. CDR3 DNA: TGTGCCAGCAGCTTATTCGGGGGTGGTTCCTACGAGCAGTACTTC.

Concerning this clone: Different DNA sequences within this sample yield the same CDR3. The CDR3 sequence is CASTRSGANVLTF. CDR3 DNA sequence: TGTGCCAGCACGCGCTCTGGGGCCAACGTCCTGACTTTC. The chain employs TRBV6-5 and TRBJ2-6; D uncertain. Trimming took off 7 bases at V and 0 bases at J, with 4 bases between the two ends. The CDR3 spans 13 residues. Germline lookup yields CDR1 MNHEY and CDR2 SVGAGI.

The genes are TRBV29-1 and TRBJ2-2; TRBD1 matches 10 bases. In germline, CDR1 is SQVTM, CDR2 ANQGSEA. The CDR3 is 14 residues long. V lost 8 bases, J lost 5 bases, and 8 bases stayed unmatched. Here the CDR3 reads CSTGQGEGTGELFF. The CDR3 nucleotides read TGCAGCACCGGACAGGGGGAAGGTACCGGGGAGCTGTTTTTT.

V usage is TRBV12-3 or TRBV12-4 and J usage is TRBJ2-3; a possible D gene is TRBD2 (5 bases). This CDR3 is 13 amino acids long. The germline V and J ends were trimmed by 2 bases and 9 bases, with 12 bases remaining between them. For the CDR3, the DNA is TGTGCCAGCAGTTTAATGCTAGCTGAGACGCAGTATTTT. Translated, it gives CASSLMLAETQYF.

V gene TRBV29-1 combines with J gene TRBJ2-1; TRBD2 matches 7 bases. The CDR3 is 12 amino acids. CDR1 is SQVTM, CDR2 ANQGSEA, per germline. Unmatched junction bases numbered 9, after V lost 6 bases and J lost 10 bases. This CDR3 is CSVGNLGGEQFF. CDR3 DNA sequence: TGCAGCGTCGGGAATCTGGGGGGGGAGCAGTTCTTC.

The chain uses TRBV6-2 or TRBV6-3 and TRBJ1-6; unclear D gene. V was pared by 2 bases and J by 12 bases, with 14 bases between. The CDR3 extends over 14 amino acids. From germline, CDR1 is MNHEY and CDR2 SVGEGT. As DNA, the CDR3 is TGTGCCAGCAGTTACCAGACGGGAGGTAGACCCCTCCACTTT. Its protein product is CASSYQTGGRPLHF.

The rearrangement uses TRBV3-1 (or the pseudogene TRBV3-2) and TRBJ1-6; D might be TRBD1 (5 bases). Between the trimmed V and J ends, which lost 3 bases and 8 bases, there was a span of 14 bases. This CDR3 has 15 residues. Germline V gives CDR1 LGHDT, CDR2 YNNKEL (reference sequence). The CDR3 DNA reads as TGTGCCAGCAGCCAGGGAGGGACCACCCATTCACCCCTCCACTTT. It translates to CASSQGGTTHSPLHF.

This chain connects TRBV18 to TRBJ1-6; D remains unclear. The germline CDR1 and CDR2 sequences are KGHSH and LQKENI. The CDR3 is 15 residues long. V was shortened by 2 bases and J by 6 bases, with 11 bases between the two germline ends. The CDR3 loop is CASSPSEALNSPLHF. CDR3 nucleotides: TGTGCCAGCTCACCATCAGAAGCGCTTAATTCACCCCTCCACTTT.

The chain joins TRBV10-3 to TRBJ1-2; 9 bases map to TRBD1. Germline lookup yields CDR1 ENHRY and CDR2 SYGVKD. J lost 1 base, V lost 8 bases, and 8 bases had no gene match. This CDR3 spans 15 amino acids. The CDR3 region is CAIREGQGSNYGYTF. CDR3 DNA sequence: TGTGCCATCCGAGAAGGACAGGGGAGTAACTATGGCTACACCTTC.

The rearrangement uses TRBV7-9 and TRBJ2-3, with 9 positions matching TRBD1. Germline V gene sequence: CDR1 SEHNR, CDR2 FQNEAQ (reference sequence). Trimming removed 5 bases from V and 4 bases from J; junction bases left unmatched: 10. The CDR3 length is 16 residues. This CDR3 is CASSQPGTGQADTQYF. For the CDR3, the DNA is TGTGCCAGCAGCCAGCCCGGGACAGGGCAAGCAGATACGCAGTATTTT. The full variable domain, completed using reference TRBV7-9 and TRBJ2-3, is DTGVSQNPRHKITKRGQNVTFRCDPISEHNRLYWYRQTLGQGPEFLTYFQNEAQLEKSRLLSDRFSAERPKGSFSTLEIQRTEQGDSAMYLCASSQPGTGQADTQYFGPGTRLTVL.

The genes are TRBV29-1 and TRBJ2-1; D call uncertain. Germline values: CDR1 SQVTM, CDR2 ANQGSEA. CDR3 size: 13 residues. V lost 8 bases to trimming and J lost 7 bases, with 18 bases between them. CDR3 nucleotides: TGCAGCACCCGTCACGGTGGTATTAATGAGCAGTTCTTC. Translation gives CSTRHGGINEQFF.

The chain recombines TRBV12-1 with TRBJ1-2; the table gives TRBD1 as D, unverified against the DNA. TRBV12-1 is a documented pseudogene. The CDR3 covers 14 residues. The CDR3 sequence: CASSSRHGDSGYTF. CDR3 nucleotides: TGTGCCAGCAGCTCGAGGCATGGGGACAGCGGCTACACCTTC.

The genes are TRBV12-3 or TRBV12-4 and TRBJ1-1; D remains ambiguous. The CDR3 is 13 residues long. V dropped 6 bases and J dropped 1 base, with 9 bases sitting between them. The CDR3 loop reads CASSPGRNTEAFF. The CDR3, as DNA: TGTGCCAGCAGCCCCGGGAGGAACACTGAAGCTTTCTTT.

This clone was detected a few times. The chain recombines TRBV27 with TRBJ1-1; possibly TRBD1 for D (5 bases). This CDR3 has 13 amino acids. The V gene's germline CDR1 is MNHEY and CDR2 SMNVEV (reference sequence). Trimming stripped 0 bases from V and 8 bases from J, with 10 bases between. The CDR3 DNA reads TGTGCCAGCAGTTTATCGACGGGGGTAGAAGCTTTCTTT. Protein sequence: CASSLSTGVEAFF.

The chain links TRBV19 to TRBJ1-1; D is possibly TRBD1 (6 bases). This CDR3 is 13 amino acids long. Germline V gene sequence: CDR1 LNHDA, CDR2 SQIVND (reference sequence). V lost 5 bases to trimming and J lost 1 base, with 8 bases between them. CDR3 in amino acids: CASSQGKNTEAFF. The CDR3, as DNA: TGTGCCAGTAGTCAGGGGAAGAACACTGAAGCTTTCTTT.

By its share, this clone is medium-sized. The chain employs TRBV28 and TRBJ1-2; no clear D. This CDR3 is built from 12 residues. Trimming took off 3 bases at V and 8 bases at J, with 10 bases between the two ends. From germline, CDR1 is MDHEN and CDR2 SYDVKM. The CDR3 DNA reads as TGTGCCAGCAGTTTTGAAACCGGGGGCTACACCTTC. Residues: CASSFETGGYTF.

The chain carries TRBV7-2 and TRBJ2-6; D call uncertain. CDR3 length: 16 amino acids. Germline V gene sequence: CDR1 SGHTA, CDR2 FQGNSA. V was shortened by 5 bases and J by 1 base, with 12 bases between the two germline ends. The CDR3 sequence is CASSLPGLSGANVLTF. CDR3 sequence (DNA): TGTGCCAGCAGCCTTCCCGGGTTATCTGGGGCCAACGTCCTGACTTTC.

The rearrangement links TRBV19 to TRBJ1-2; D unresolved. V lost 6 bases and J 3 bases, leaving 17 bases between the germline ends. The germline CDR1 and CDR2 sequences are LNHDA and SQIVND (reference sequence). The CDR3 is made up of 15 amino acids. CDR3 bases: TGTGCCAGTAGATCGGGCGGGCAGACTTACTATGGCTACACCTTC. Encoded protein: CASRSGGQTYYGYTF.

The gene calls are TRBV2 and TRBJ1-1; 8 bases are a match to TRBD1. The V gene end was trimmed by 3 bases and the J gene end by 4 bases; junction bases not matched to a gene: 10. Germline CDR1 and CDR2: SNHLY and FYNNEI. The CDR3 length is 16 residues. Written as DNA, the CDR3 is TGTGCCAGCAGTGAGCAAGGACAGGGTCTAGGCACTGAAGCTTTCTTT. Translating gives CASSEQGQGLGTEAFF.

The gene calls are TRBV28 and TRBJ1-5; D is unclear. Per germline, CDR1 MDHEN and CDR2 SYDVKM. The CDR3 is made up of 15 amino acids. Trimming left V 7 bases short and J 2 bases short, with 15 bases between. The CDR3 DNA reads TGTGCCAGCACTAAGAGAGGGAGGGGCAATCAGCCCCAGCATTTT. This codes for CASTKRGRGNQPQHF.

The chain employs TRBV6-5 and TRBJ1-1; D gene ambiguous. This CDR3 is 14 amino acids long. In germline, CDR1 is MNHEY, CDR2 SVGAGI. The ends were cut back, 5 bases at V and 4 bases at J, with 14 bases in the middle. The CDR3 DNA is TGTGCCAGCAGTCCCTGGAACCGGGGCACTGAAGCTTTCTTT. This gives the protein CASSPWNRGTEAFF.

The chain couples TRBV7-2 to TRBJ2-2, with TRBD1 as a possible D gene (6 bases). V shed 5 bases and J shed 6 bases, with 16 bases lying between them. From germline, CDR1 is SGHTA and CDR2 FQGNSA. The CDR3 runs 15 residues. CDR3 protein: CASSPRTGSSGELFF. The CDR3 nucleotides read TGTGCCAGCAGCCCCCGTACAGGGAGTTCCGGGGAGCTGTTTTTT.